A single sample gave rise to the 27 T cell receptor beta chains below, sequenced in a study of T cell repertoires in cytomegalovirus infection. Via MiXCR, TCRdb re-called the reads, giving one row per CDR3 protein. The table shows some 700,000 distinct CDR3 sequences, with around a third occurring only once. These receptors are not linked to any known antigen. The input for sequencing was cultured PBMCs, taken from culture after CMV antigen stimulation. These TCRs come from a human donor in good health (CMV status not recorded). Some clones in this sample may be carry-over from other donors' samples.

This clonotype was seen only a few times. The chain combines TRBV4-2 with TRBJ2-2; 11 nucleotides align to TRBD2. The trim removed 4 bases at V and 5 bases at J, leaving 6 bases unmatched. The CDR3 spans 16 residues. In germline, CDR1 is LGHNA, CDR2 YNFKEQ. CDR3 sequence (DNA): TGTGCCAGCAGCCTCCTTAGCGGGGGGGATACCGGGGAGCTGTTTTTT. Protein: CASSLLSGGDTGELFF.

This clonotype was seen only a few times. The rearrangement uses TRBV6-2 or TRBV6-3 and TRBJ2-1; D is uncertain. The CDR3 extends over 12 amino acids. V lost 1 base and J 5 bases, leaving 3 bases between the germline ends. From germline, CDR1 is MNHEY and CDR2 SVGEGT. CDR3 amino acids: CASSYLDNEQFF. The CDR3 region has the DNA TGTGCCAGCAGTTACTTGGACAATGAGCAGTTCTTC.

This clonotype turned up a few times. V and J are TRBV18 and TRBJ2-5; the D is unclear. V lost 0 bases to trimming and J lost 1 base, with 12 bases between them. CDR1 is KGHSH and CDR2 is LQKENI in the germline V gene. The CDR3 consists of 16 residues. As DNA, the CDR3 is TGTGCCAGCTCACCACCATACGCAGGTACCCAAGAGACCCAGTACTTC. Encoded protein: CASSPPYAGTQETQYF. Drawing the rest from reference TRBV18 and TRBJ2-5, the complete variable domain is NAGVMQNPRHLVRRRGQEARLRCSPMKGHSHVYWYRQLPEEGLKFMVYLQKENIIDESGMPKERFSAEFPKEGPSILRIQQVVRGDSAAYFCASSPPYAGTQETQYFGPGTRLLVL.

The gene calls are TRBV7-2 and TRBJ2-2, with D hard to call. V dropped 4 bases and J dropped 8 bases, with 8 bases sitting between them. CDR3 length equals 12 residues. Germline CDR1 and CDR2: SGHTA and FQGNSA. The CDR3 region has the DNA TGTGCCAGCAGCTCGTATAAAGGGGAGCTGTTTTTT. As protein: CASSSYKGELFF.

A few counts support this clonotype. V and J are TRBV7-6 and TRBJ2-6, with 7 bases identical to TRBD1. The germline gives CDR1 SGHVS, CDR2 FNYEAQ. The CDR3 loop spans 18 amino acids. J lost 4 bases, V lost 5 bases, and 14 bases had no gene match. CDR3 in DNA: TGTGCCAGCAGCGCAAACCACCAAAACAGGGGAGGGGCCAACGTCCTGACTTTC. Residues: CASSANHQNRGGANVLTF.

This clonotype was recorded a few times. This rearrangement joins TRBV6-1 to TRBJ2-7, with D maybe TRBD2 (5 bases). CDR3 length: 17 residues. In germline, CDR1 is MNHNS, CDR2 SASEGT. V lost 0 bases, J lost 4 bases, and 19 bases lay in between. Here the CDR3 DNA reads TGTGCCAGCAGTGAAGCCCCACTGAGAGGGAGAGGGTACGAGCAGTACTTC. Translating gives CASSEAPLRGRGYEQYF.

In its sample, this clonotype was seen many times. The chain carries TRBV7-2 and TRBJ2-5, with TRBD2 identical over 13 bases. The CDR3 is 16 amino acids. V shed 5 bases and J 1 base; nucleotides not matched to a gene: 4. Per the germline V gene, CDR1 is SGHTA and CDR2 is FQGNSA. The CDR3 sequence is CASSPRTSGSQETQYF. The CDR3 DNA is TGTGCCAGCAGCCCCAGGACTAGCGGGAGCCAAGAGACCCAGTACTTC.

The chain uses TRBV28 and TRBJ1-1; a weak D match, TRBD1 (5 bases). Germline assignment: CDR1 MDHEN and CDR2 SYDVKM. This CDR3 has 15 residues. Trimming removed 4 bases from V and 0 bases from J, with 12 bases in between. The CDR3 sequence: CASSSAGTVNTEAFF. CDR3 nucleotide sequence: TGTGCCAGCAGTTCCGCCGGGACGGTGAACACTGAAGCTTTCTTT.

CDR3 sequence reads: CASSHLSHEQFF. The CDR3 bases are TGCGCCAGCAGCCACCTATCCCATGAGCAGTTCTTC. The chain has TRBV4-3 and TRBJ2-1; D gene ambiguous. The CDR3 totals 12 residues. The germline V and J ends were trimmed by 3 bases and 8 bases, with 8 bases remaining between them. Germline V CDR1 and CDR2: LGHNA, YSLEER.

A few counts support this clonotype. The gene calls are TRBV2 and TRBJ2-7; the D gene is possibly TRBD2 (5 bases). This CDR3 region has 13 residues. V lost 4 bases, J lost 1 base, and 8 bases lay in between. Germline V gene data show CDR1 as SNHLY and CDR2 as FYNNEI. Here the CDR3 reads CASSGTESYEQYF. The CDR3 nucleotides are TGTGCCAGCAGTGGGACTGAATCCTACGAGCAGTACTTC.

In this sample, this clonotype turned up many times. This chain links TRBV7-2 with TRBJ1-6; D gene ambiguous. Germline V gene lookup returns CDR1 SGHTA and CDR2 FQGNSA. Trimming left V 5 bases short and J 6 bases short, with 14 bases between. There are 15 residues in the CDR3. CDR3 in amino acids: CASSQTGPTNSPLHF. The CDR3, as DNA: TGTGCCAGCAGCCAAACCGGGCCGACTAATTCACCCCTCCACTTT. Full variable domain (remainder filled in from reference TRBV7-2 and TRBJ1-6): GAGVSQSPSNKVTEKGKDVELRCDPISGHTALYWYRQSLGQGLEFLIYFQGNSAPDKSGLPSDRFSAERTGGSVSTLTIQRTQQEDSAVYLCASSQTGPTNSPLHFGNGTRLTVT.

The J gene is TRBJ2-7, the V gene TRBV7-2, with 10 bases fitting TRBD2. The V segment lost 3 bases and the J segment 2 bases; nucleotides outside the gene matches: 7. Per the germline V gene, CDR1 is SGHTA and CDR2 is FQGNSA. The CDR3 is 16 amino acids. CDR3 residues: CASSFSSGGYTYEQYF. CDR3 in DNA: TGTGCCAGCAGCTTCTCTAGCGGGGGTTATACCTACGAGCAGTACTTC.

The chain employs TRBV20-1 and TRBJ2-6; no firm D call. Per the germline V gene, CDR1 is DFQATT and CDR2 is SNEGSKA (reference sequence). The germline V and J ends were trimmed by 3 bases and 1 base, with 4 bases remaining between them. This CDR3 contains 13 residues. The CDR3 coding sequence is TGCAGTGCTAGTCGTTCTGGGGCCAACGTCCTGACTTTC. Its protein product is CSASRSGANVLTF.

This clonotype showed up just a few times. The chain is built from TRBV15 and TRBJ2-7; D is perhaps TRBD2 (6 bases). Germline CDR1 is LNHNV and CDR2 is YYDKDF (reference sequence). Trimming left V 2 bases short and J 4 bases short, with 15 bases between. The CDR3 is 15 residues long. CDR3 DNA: TGTGCCACCAGCAGATCAACCATGGGACTTTACGAGCAGTACTTC. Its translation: CATSRSTMGLYEQYF.

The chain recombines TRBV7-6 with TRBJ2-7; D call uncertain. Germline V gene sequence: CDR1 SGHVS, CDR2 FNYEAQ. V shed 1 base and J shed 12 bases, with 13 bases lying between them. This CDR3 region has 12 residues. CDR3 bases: TGTGCCAGCAGCTTAGTGGCCATGGTGTGGTACTTC. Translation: CASSLVAMVWYF.

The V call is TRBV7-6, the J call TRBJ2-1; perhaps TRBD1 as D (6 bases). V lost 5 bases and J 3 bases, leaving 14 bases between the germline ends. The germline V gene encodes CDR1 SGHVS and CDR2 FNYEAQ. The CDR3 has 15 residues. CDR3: CASSVRQANYNEQFF. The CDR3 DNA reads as TGTGCCAGCAGCGTTCGACAGGCGAACTACAATGAGCAGTTCTTC. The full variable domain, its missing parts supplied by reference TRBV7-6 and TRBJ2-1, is GAGVSQSPRYKVTKRGQDVALRCDPISGHVSLYWYRQALGQGPEFLTYFNYEAQQDKSGLPNDRFSAERPEGSISTLTIQRTEQRDSAMYRCASSVRQANYNEQFFGPGTRLTVL.

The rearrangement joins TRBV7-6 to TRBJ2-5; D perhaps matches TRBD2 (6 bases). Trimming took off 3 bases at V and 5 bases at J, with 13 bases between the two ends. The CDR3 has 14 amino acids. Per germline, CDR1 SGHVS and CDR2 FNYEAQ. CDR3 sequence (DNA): TGTGCCAGCAGCTTTTGGAGGGGCGCGGAGACCCAGTACTTC. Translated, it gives CASSFWRGAETQYF.

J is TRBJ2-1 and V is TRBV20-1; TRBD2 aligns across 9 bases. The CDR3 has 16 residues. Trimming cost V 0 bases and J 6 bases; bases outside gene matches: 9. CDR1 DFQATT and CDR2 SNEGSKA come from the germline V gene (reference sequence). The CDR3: CSARDLRGLASNEQFF. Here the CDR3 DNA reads TGCAGTGCTAGAGACCTGCGGGGACTAGCATCCAATGAGCAGTTCTTC.

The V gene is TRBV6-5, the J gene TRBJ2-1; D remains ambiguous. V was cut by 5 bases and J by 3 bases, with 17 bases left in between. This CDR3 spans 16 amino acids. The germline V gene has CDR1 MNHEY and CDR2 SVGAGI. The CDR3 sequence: CASSENLRVSYNEQFF. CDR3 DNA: TGTGCCAGCAGTGAGAACCTACGGGTTAGCTACAATGAGCAGTTCTTC.

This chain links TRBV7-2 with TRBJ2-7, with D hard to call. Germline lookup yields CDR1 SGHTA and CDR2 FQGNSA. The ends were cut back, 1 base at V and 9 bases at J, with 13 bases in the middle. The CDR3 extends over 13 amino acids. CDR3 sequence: CASSLDYGIRQYF. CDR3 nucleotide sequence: TGTGCCAGCAGCTTAGATTACGGCATACGGCAGTACTTC.

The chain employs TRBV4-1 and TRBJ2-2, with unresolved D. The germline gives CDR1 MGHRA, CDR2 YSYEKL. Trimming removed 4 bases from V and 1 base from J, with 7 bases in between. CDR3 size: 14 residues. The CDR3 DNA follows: TGCGCCAGCAGCCGGAACAGGAACACCGGGGAGCTGTTTTTT. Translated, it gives CASSRNRNTGELFF.

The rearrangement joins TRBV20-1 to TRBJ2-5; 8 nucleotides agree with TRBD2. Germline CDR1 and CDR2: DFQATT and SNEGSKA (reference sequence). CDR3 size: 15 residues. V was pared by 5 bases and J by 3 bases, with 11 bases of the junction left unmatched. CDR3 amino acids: CSAPSGRIPKETQYF. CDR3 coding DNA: TGCAGTGCTCCGAGCGGGAGAATACCTAAAGAGACCCAGTACTTC.

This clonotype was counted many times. The CDR3 sequence: CASSLPPRRGVQETQYF. The CDR3 nucleotides read TGTGCCAGCAGCCTACCCCCTAGGCGGGGGGTCCAAGAGACCCAGTACTTC. This chain connects TRBV7-8 to TRBJ2-5, with 8 bases aligning to TRBD2. After removal of 5 bases from V and 1 base from J, the junction contained 12 bases not matched to a gene. CDR1 is SGHVS and CDR2 is FQNEAQ in the germline V gene. The CDR3 is 17 residues long.

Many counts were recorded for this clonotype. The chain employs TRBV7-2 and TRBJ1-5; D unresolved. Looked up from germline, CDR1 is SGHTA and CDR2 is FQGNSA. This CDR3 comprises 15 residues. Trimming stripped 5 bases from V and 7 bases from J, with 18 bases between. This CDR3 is CASSLRDDMSQPQHF. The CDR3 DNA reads TGTGCCAGCAGCCTTCGTGATGACATGTCCCAGCCCCAGCATTTT.

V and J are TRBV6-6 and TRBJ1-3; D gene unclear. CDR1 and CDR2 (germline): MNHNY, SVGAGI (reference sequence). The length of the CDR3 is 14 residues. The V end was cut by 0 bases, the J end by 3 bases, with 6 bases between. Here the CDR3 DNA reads TGTGCCAGCAGTTACTCTGGTCGTGGAAACACCATATATTTT. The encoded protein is CASSYSGRGNTIYF.

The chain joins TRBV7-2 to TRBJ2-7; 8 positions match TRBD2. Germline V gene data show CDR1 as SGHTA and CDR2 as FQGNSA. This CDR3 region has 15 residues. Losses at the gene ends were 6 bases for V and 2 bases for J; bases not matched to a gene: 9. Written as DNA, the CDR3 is TGTGCCAGCAGACAGACTCGCGGGGGGACCTACGAGCAGTACTTC. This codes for CASRQTRGGTYEQYF.

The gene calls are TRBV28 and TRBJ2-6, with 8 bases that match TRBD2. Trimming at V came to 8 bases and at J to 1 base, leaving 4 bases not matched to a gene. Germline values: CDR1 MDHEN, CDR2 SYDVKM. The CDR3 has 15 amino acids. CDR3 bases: TGTGCCAGCGCTTCGGGAGGGTCTGGGGCCAACGTCCTGACTTTC. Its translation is CASASGGSGANVLTF.